This passage covers 16 T cell receptor beta chains from one sample sequenced in a study of control samples from healthy donors and cancer patients. Only in-frame clones appear in the TCRdb table, and some are missing; sequencing was by immunoSEQ multiplex PCR. The sample contains about 15,000 clones, around 87% of which appear only once. What was sequenced was PBMCs. The receptor source for this set is a woman between 65 and 79 years old with colorectal cancer.

This clone was counted only a few times. The chain joins TRBV11-3 to TRBJ2-2, with D perhaps TRBD1 (5 bases). The germline gives CDR1 SGHNT, CDR2 YENEEA. V was shortened by 4 bases and J by 1 base, with 10 bases between the two germline ends. CDR3 length: 15 amino acids. The CDR3 reads CASSSRRENTGELFF. The CDR3 DNA is TGTGCCAGCAGCTCGCGCAGGGAGAACACCGGGGAGCTGTTTTTT.

The rearrangement links TRBV12-3 or TRBV12-4 to TRBJ1-1; maybe TRBD1 (5 bases). Trimming shortened V by 0 bases and J by 11 bases, and 13 bases separated the two germline ends. This CDR3 has 13 amino acids. The CDR3, as DNA: TGTGCCAGCAGTTTAGCCCATCGGGACGAGGCTTTCTTT. Its protein is CASSLAHRDEAFF.

The gene calls are TRBV3-1 (or the pseudogene TRBV3-2) and TRBJ1-3, with D unresolved. Trimming took 2 bases from V and 0 from J, leaving 8 bases between them. The CDR3 contains 15 residues. Germline CDR1 LGHDT, CDR2 YNNKEL (reference sequence). The CDR3 region is CASSQTESSGNTIYF. For the CDR3, the DNA is TGTGCCAGCAGCCAAACGGAGAGCTCTGGAAACACCATATATTTT.

The chain employs TRBV27 and TRBJ1-1, with TRBD1 as a possible D gene (5 bases). The germline gives CDR1 MNHEY, CDR2 SMNVEV (reference sequence). The CDR3 consists of 15 residues. The ends were cut back, 5 bases at V and 3 bases at J, with 16 bases in the middle. The CDR3 region is CASSPGTALDTEAFF. The CDR3 DNA follows: TGTGCCAGCAGTCCCGGGACCGCCTTGGACACTGAAGCTTTCTTT.

The CDR3 spells CAWMKGWRSRTEAFF. For the CDR3, the DNA is TGTGCCTGGATGAAGGGGTGGAGGTCACGCACTGAAGCTTTCTTT. The V and J genes are TRBV30 and TRBJ1-1; D may be TRBD1 (5 bases). Trimming left V 4 bases short and J 4 bases short, with 19 bases between. CDR3 size: 15 residues. Germline V gives CDR1 GTSNPN, CDR2 SVGIG (reference sequence).

V is TRBV5-1 and J is TRBJ1-1; possibly TRBD1 for D (5 bases). CDR1 SGHRS and CDR2 YFSETQ come from the germline V gene. This CDR3 is built from 14 residues. V was cut by 1 base and J by 5 bases, with 12 bases left in between. CDR3 sequence (DNA): TGCGCCAGCAGCTTGCAGGGACGGTGGACTGAAGCTTTCTTT. Its protein product is CASSLQGRWTEAFF. The full variable domain, completed using reference TRBV5-1 and TRBJ1-1, is KAGVTQTPRYLIKTRGQQVTLSCSPISGHRSVSWYQQTPGQGLQFLFEYFSETQRNKGNFPGRFSGRQFSNSRSEMNVSTLELGDSALYLCASSLQGRWTEAFFGQGTRLTVV.

V gene TRBV6-5 combines with J gene TRBJ2-3; D unresolved. Germline V gene data show CDR1 as MNHEY and CDR2 as SVGAGI. V was clipped by 6 bases and J by 0 bases, with 10 bases between them. The CDR3 spans 14 residues. DNA of the CDR3: TGTGCCAGCAGGCCCGGTTCTAGCACAGATACGCAGTATTTT. Its translation: CASRPGSSTDTQYF.

This clone appeared once. J is TRBJ2-5 and V is TRBV7-9; the D gene is possibly TRBD2 (5 bases). The CDR3 is made up of 14 amino acids. Trimming removed 6 bases from V and 3 bases from J, with 14 bases in between. The V gene's germline CDR1 is SEHNR and CDR2 FQNEAQ (reference sequence). CDR3 sequence (DNA): TGTGCCAGCAGTCCTGGGAGATCCGAAGAGACCCAGTACTTC. Protein product: CASSPGRSEETQYF.

The V and J genes are TRBV11-2 and TRBJ2-7; 7 bases are a match to TRBD1. The CDR3 consists of 15 residues. Germline V gives CDR1 SGHAT, CDR2 FQNNGV. J was trimmed by 2 bases and V by 3 bases; bases with no gene match: 7. The CDR3 nucleotides are TGTGCCAGCAGCTTCCGCCGGGACAGCACCTACGAGCAGTACTTC. Amino acid sequence: CASSFRRDSTYEQYF. The full variable domain, in which reference TRBV11-2 and TRBJ2-7 provide the parts outside the CDR3, is EAGVAQSPRYKIIEKRQSVAFWCNPISGHATLYWYQQILGQGPKLLIQFQNNGVVDDSQLPKDRFSAERLKGVDSTLKIQPAKLEDSAVYLCASSFRRDSTYEQYFGPGTRLTVT.

V and J are TRBV2 and TRBJ1-1; D possibly corresponds to TRBD1 (5 bases). The germline V gene has CDR1 SNHLY and CDR2 FYNNEI. The CDR3 is 17 amino acids. Trimming removed 7 bases at V and 0 bases at J, with 21 bases between. CDR3 amino acids: CASNTGPTWAMNTEAFF. The DNA for the CDR3 is TGTGCCAGCAACACGGGACCGACTTGGGCCATGAACACTGAAGCTTTCTTT.

The genes are TRBV5-4 and TRBJ2-7, with 8 bases lining up with TRBD1. With V trimmed by 4 bases and J by 2 bases, 8 bases remained unmatched. In germline, CDR1 is SGHNT, CDR2 YYREEE (reference sequence). The CDR3 loop spans 15 amino acids. For the CDR3, the DNA is TGTGCCAGCAGCAATGCCGGGACAGGCACCTACGAGCAGTACTTC. Translating gives CASSNAGTGTYEQYF. The full variable domain, in which reference TRBV5-4 and TRBJ2-7 provide the parts outside the CDR3, is ETGVTQSPTHLIKTRGQQVTLRCSSQSGHNTVSWYQQALGQGPQFIFQYYREEENGRGNFPPRFSGLQFPNYSSELNVNALELDDSALYLCASSNAGTGTYEQYFGPGTRLTVT.

The gene calls are TRBV6-2 or TRBV6-3 and TRBJ2-5, with 9 bases identical to TRBD2. Germline assignment: CDR1 MNHEY and CDR2 SVGEGT. J gave up 4 bases and V 6 bases, and 12 bases lay outside the gene matches. CDR3 size: 16 residues. In nucleotides, the CDR3 is TGTGCCAGCAGCCCCATAGCGGGAGTCTGGGGAGAGACCCAGTACTTC. It codes for CASSPIAGVWGETQYF.

The J gene is TRBJ1-1, the V gene TRBV3-1 (or the pseudogene TRBV3-2); no firm D call. Per germline, CDR1 LGHDT and CDR2 YNNKEL (reference sequence). Trimming shortened V by 4 bases and J by 2 bases, and 8 bases separated the two germline ends. CDR3 length equals 13 residues. CDR3 nucleotide sequence: TGTGCCAGCAGCCCGTCGGGAAACACTGAAGCTTTCTTT. Translated, it gives CASSPSGNTEAFF.

The chain is built from TRBV7-8 and TRBJ1-6; D gene uncertain. The CDR3 spans 17 residues. Per germline, CDR1 SGHVS and CDR2 FQNEAQ. The V end lost 2 bases, the J end lost 0 bases, and 11 bases lay between the germline ends. CDR3 nucleotide sequence: TGTGCCAGCAGCTTAAATGGTGTCTACTCCTATAATTCACCCCTCCACTTT. Protein sequence: CASSLNGVYSYNSPLHF.

This clone has a single count. The chain carries TRBV10-3 and TRBJ1-5; a possible D gene is TRBD1 (5 bases). The CDR3 has 14 residues. Germline loops: CDR1 ENHRY, CDR2 SYGVKD. The ends were cut back, 8 bases at V and 0 bases at J, with 11 bases in the middle. The CDR3 DNA reads TGTGCCATCGATGGGGGTTATAGCAATCAGCCCCAGCATTTT. Protein: CAIDGGYSNQPQHF.

V and J are TRBV19 and TRBJ1-1; no clear D. V was cut by 1 base and J by 2 bases, with 8 bases left in between. The CDR3 is made up of 14 amino acids. The germline V gene encodes CDR1 LNHDA and CDR2 SQIVND (reference sequence). The CDR3 coding sequence is TGTGCCAGTAGTATAGTGGACTTTAACACTGAAGCTTTCTTT. It yields the protein CASSIVDFNTEAFF.